This T cell receptor (beta chain) was identified during a study of beta chain features in type 1 diabetes. Overall study context: Cell yields, age and gender were similar between patients and healthy donors.

The V gene end was trimmed by 5 bases and the J gene end by 2 bases; junction bases not matched to a gene: 11. Germline CDR1 and CDR2: SEHNR and FQNEAQ (reference sequence). The CDR3 spans 16 residues. As every portion of the isolated RNA was reverse transcribed, the sequencing read expressed TCRB transcripts. Sequencing was performed with immunoSEQ multiplex PCR; in TCRdb, only in-frame clones are kept and a portion is missing. The sample consists of about 360,000 clones, around 12% of them appearing once. Per donor, one heparinised blood draw averaged approximately 120 mL. Sorted populations were all over 95% pure.

This clonotype originated in a man in his late teens or twenties in good health. The V and J genes are TRBV7-9 and TRBJ2-7, with 8 bases fitting TRBD2. Specimen: naive CD4+ T cells from blood. The CDR3 nucleotides read TGTGCCAGCAGCCTGGGGGGAGCGGGAGTAACCTACGAGCAGTACTTC. Translation: CASSLGGAGVTYEQYF.